Below are 21 T cell receptor beta chains sequenced from a single sample in a study of control samples from healthy donors and cancer patients. This table comes from immunoSEQ multiplex PCR, and its TCRdb copy is limited to in-frame clones, with some not included. The repertoire holds roughly 80,000 clones, with nearly 90% as singletons. The specimen was blood. The receptors here all came from a woman aged 50 to 60 in good health.

This chain links TRBV2 with TRBJ2-7; D not certain. With 3 bases removed from V and 4 bases from J, the gap between germline ends came to 4 bases. Germline V gene sequence: CDR1 SNHLY, CDR2 FYNNEI. The CDR3 extends over 11 amino acids. The CDR3 loop is CASSDQYEQYF. CDR3 coding DNA: TGTGCCAGCAGTGATCAGTACGAGCAGTACTTC.

The count of this clone is one. The V call is TRBV23-1, the J call TRBJ1-6, with TRBD1 identical over 7 bases. TRBV23-1 is filed as an ORF, its function uncertain. V lost 8 bases to trimming and J lost 0 bases; unmatched junction nucleotides: 13. This CDR3 has 18 amino acids. The DNA of the CDR3 is TGCGCCAGCGGTCCCGGGACAGTGGTCAGCTCCTATAATTCACCCCTCCACTTT. It codes for CASGPGTVVSSYNSPLHF.

The V call is TRBV5-4, the J call TRBJ1-1; D may be TRBD1 (6 bases). Trimming stripped 4 bases from V and 1 base from J, with 14 bases between. The CDR3 is 15 amino acids. Germline lookup yields CDR1 SGHNT and CDR2 YYREEE (reference sequence). This chain's CDR3 is CASSPGGSENTEAFF. In nucleotides, the CDR3 is TGTGCCAGCAGCCCTGGGGGCAGTGAGAACACTGAAGCTTTCTTT.

The chain joins TRBV5-1 to TRBJ2-2, with a weak D call TRBD1 (6 bases). V shed 6 bases and J shed 2 bases, with 11 bases lying between them. Germline CDR1 SGHRS, CDR2 YFSETQ. CDR3 length: 14 amino acids. Here the CDR3 reads CASNRASNTGELFF. The DNA for the CDR3 is TGCGCCAGCAACAGGGCCTCAAACACCGGGGAGCTGTTTTTT.

Here the CDR3 reads CASSHDRGGTYGYTF. The CDR3 DNA follows: TGTGCCAGCAGCCACGACAGGGGAGGGACCTATGGCTACACCTTC. The chain employs TRBV7-9 and TRBJ1-2, with 8 bases aligning to TRBD1. The trim removed 5 bases at V and 4 bases at J, leaving 9 bases unmatched. The CDR3 is made up of 15 amino acids. CDR1 and CDR2 (germline): SEHNR, FQNEAQ (reference sequence). Full variable domain (rest looked up from reference TRBV7-9 and TRBJ1-2): DTGVSQNPRHKITKRGQNVTFRCDPISEHNRLYWYRQTLGQGPEFLTYFQNEAQLEKSRLLSDRFSAERPKGSFSTLEIQRTEQGDSAMYLCASSHDRGGTYGYTFGSGTRLTVV.

The chain couples TRBV2 to TRBJ1-5; 8 positions agree with TRBD1. The length of the CDR3 is 15 residues. Trimming cost V 7 bases and J 6 bases; bases outside gene matches: 11. Per the germline V gene, CDR1 is SNHLY and CDR2 is FYNNEI. The CDR3 DNA follows: TGTGCCAGCAACTCAGACAGGGGAGGCGGTCAGCCCCAGCATTTT. Its translation is CASNSDRGGGQPQHF.

This clone has only a few counts. This chain uses TRBV2 with TRBJ2-3, with 10 bases matching TRBD2. CDR3 length equals 16 residues. The J segment lost 4 bases and the V segment lost 6 bases, leaving 10 bases of the junction unmatched. Germline V gene sequence: CDR1 SNHLY, CDR2 FYNNEI. CDR3 sequence reads: CASREERGGRADTQYF. The CDR3 DNA is TGTGCCAGCAGAGAGGAGCGGGGGGGCCGGGCAGATACGCAGTATTTT.

This chain joins TRBV5-5 and TRBJ1-1; unclear D gene. The ends were cut back, 2 bases at V and 7 bases at J, with 15 bases in the middle. This CDR3 comprises 14 residues. CDR1 and CDR2 from the germline V gene are SGHKS and YYEKEE (reference sequence). The CDR3: CASSFREGWNEAFF. The CDR3 DNA is TGTGCCAGCAGCTTTCGGGAAGGTTGGAATGAAGCTTTCTTT.

The chain couples TRBV19 to TRBJ1-2, with TRBD1 as a possible D gene (5 bases). This CDR3 is built from 12 residues. Trimming took off 0 bases at V and 10 bases at J, with 9 bases between the two ends. Germline V gene lookup returns CDR1 LNHDA and CDR2 SQIVND (reference sequence). CDR3 sequence reads: CASSIDRVDYTF. The CDR3 bases are TGTGCCAGTAGTATAGACAGGGTGGACTACACCTTC.

This chain links TRBV23-1 with TRBJ2-1; D not certain. TRBV23-1 qualifies as an ORF whose function is uncertain. Between the trimmed V and J ends, which lost 1 base and 6 bases, there was a span of 16 bases. This CDR3 region has 16 residues. Written as DNA, the CDR3 is TGCGCCAGCAGTCAATTCATAGGCCTGAAGTGCAATGAGCAGTTCTTC. This codes for CASSQFIGLKCNEQFF.

The chain recombines TRBV5-1 with TRBJ2-1, with D possibly TRBD2 on 5 matching bases. V gave up 0 bases and J gave up 8 bases, with 12 bases separating them. This CDR3 spans 14 amino acids. Germline V gene lookup returns CDR1 SGHRS and CDR2 YFSETQ. As DNA, the CDR3 is TGCGCCAGCAGCTTGGGGCTCCCCGGGGATGAGCAGTTCTTC. The encoded protein is CASSLGLPGDEQFF.

The chain links TRBV11-2 to TRBJ1-2, with TRBD1 identical over 9 bases. Germline assignment: CDR1 SGHAT and CDR2 FQNNGV. The V and J ends lost 5 bases and 7 bases, in that order; junction bases with no gene match: 5. The CDR3 has 13 residues. DNA for the CDR3: TGTGCCAGCAGCCAAACAGGGGGCAGTGGCTACACCTTC. Translating gives CASSQTGGSGYTF.

This rearrangement joins TRBV6-1 to TRBJ1-5; no definite D call. Germline values: CDR1 MNHNS, CDR2 SASEGT. V was clipped by 3 bases and J by 4 bases, with 16 bases between them. The CDR3 extends over 16 amino acids. The CDR3 reads CASSDSPMRLNQPQHF. The CDR3 DNA reads TGTGCCAGCAGTGATTCCCCCATGAGGCTAAATCAGCCCCAGCATTTT.

Only one count was recorded for this clone. The rearrangement uses TRBV6-5 and TRBJ2-3; the D gene is possibly TRBD2 (6 bases). V lost 4 bases and J lost 1, with 12 bases in between. CDR3 length: 15 amino acids. The germline CDR1 and CDR2 sequences are MNHEY and SVGAGI. The CDR3 region has the DNA TGTGCCAGCAGTTTAAGCGGGTCGCGCACAGATACGCAGTATTTT. It encodes CASSLSGSRTDTQYF.

This chain links TRBV6-2 or TRBV6-3 with TRBJ1-1, with unresolved D. The V end lost 2 bases, the J end lost 1 base, and 11 bases lay between the germline ends. Germline CDR1 and CDR2: MNHEY and SVGEGT. The CDR3 consists of 15 residues. The CDR3, as DNA: TGTGCCAGCAGTTACAGTCCCAGGAGGAACACTGAAGCTTTCTTT. Translation gives CASSYSPRRNTEAFF.

The table lists this clone with a count of one. The chain carries TRBV5-4 and TRBJ1-1; 8 nucleotides match TRBD1. This CDR3 comprises 15 residues. CDR1 is SGHNT, CDR2 YYREEE, per germline (reference sequence). The V and J ends lost 3 bases and 1 base, in that order; junction bases with no gene match: 5. The CDR3 region is CASSWGDRRNTEAFF. The CDR3 DNA reads TGTGCCAGCAGCTGGGGGGACAGGAGGAACACTGAAGCTTTCTTT.

The chain couples TRBV2 to TRBJ2-1; D uncertain. Germline V gene lookup returns CDR1 SNHLY and CDR2 FYNNEI. Deletions cut 6 bases from V and 6 bases from J, with 9 bases between. The length of the CDR3 is 12 residues. CDR3 DNA: TGTGCCAGCAGAGACGTTATCAATGAGCAGTTCTTC. It is translated as CASRDVINEQFF.

This clone was seen a single time. The chain uses TRBV3-1 (or the pseudogene TRBV3-2) and TRBJ2-3; the D gene is possibly TRBD2 (7 bases). The CDR3 length is 14 residues. V was clipped by 5 bases and J by 4 bases, with 13 bases between them. From germline, CDR1 is LGHDT and CDR2 YNNKEL (reference sequence). This CDR3 reads CASSGGGGADTQYF. The CDR3 coding sequence is TGTGCCAGCAGCGGAGGGGGGGGTGCAGATACGCAGTATTTT.

The chain has TRBV30 and TRBJ2-3; 9 nucleotides line up with TRBD2. CDR1 and CDR2 (germline): GTSNPN, SVGIG (reference sequence). This CDR3 contains 15 residues. The ends lost 3 bases at V and 2 bases at J; junction bases unmatched: 6. In DNA form, the CDR3 reads TGTGCCTGGAGCCCGACTAGCGGACTCACAGATACGCAGTATTTT. Translating gives CAWSPTSGLTDTQYF.

This clone was observed a single time. The V call is TRBV2, the J call TRBJ2-5; 9 bases match TRBD1. The ends lost 5 bases at V and 5 bases at J; junction bases unmatched: 6. The length of the CDR3 is 14 residues. Germline CDR1 reads SNHLY; CDR2 reads FYNNEI. CDR3 residues: CASSSQGARETQYF. The CDR3 nucleotides read TGTGCCAGCAGTTCACAGGGGGCCCGGGAGACCCAGTACTTC.

The rearrangement uses TRBV6-1 and TRBJ1-4, with D hard to call. The CDR3 sequence is 11 residues long. Germline V gene lookup returns CDR1 MNHNS and CDR2 SASEGT. Trimming removed 3 bases at V and 15 bases at J, with 11 bases between. In DNA, the CDR3 is TGTGCCAGCAGTGACGGGGAATGGTTGTTTTTT. This sequence encodes CASSDGEWLFF.